This TCR beta chain was retrieved from a study of cytomegalovirus exposure and HLA in healthy donors. Only in-frame clones appear in the TCRdb table, and some are missing; sequencing was by immunoSEQ multiplex PCR. In the table there are roughly 120,000 clones, roughly 90% of which are singletons. CDR1 is SGHVS and CDR2 is FNYEAQ in the germline V gene. V lost 6 bases to trimming and J lost 2 bases; unmatched junction nucleotides: 9. CDR3 length equals 15 residues. The sequence came from a woman aged 30 to 39 in good health and CMV-seropositive. The sample comprised PBMCs. The rearrangement links TRBV7-6 to TRBJ2-5; the match to TRBD1 covers 7 bases. The CDR3 DNA follows: TGTGCCAGCAGGCGAAACACAGGGGTTCAAGAGACCCAGTACTTC. Its protein product is CASRRNTGVQETQYF.